Below, one T cell receptor beta chain is given with its context. The target of this receptor is not known. Base qualities were left out, and no much larger clone turns up one base away. This sample is part of a study of cytomegalovirus exposure and HLA in healthy donors (TCRdb year 2017). About the study as a whole: According to an earlier analysis of 587 of the donors, 200 million or so T cells yielded some 110 million unique TCR beta sequences and less than 300 Gb of sequence data. To decide whether each TCR beta V gene segment behaved as functional or pseudogenic, an earlier analysis of some 580 of the donors relied on high-throughput TCR beta sequencing. A later analysis re-examined previously published TCR beta repertoires from 600 to 700 donors and added high-resolution HLA genotyping to investigate patterns of TCR occurrence. Because of strong linkage in the cohort, five DR-DQ haplotypes were treated as single units for association and clustering. A later genetic analysis took genome-wide SNP genotypes for about three fifths of the roughly 700 donors and used that subset as a discovery cohort. The study aimed to test whether cataloging public T cell receptors could reveal signatures of past pathogen exposure. Donor age, sex, ethnicity and CMV serostatus were collected together with the repertoire data. Among a few hundred genotyped donors of the cohort, an average of around 240,000 unique TCR beta nucleotide sequences were sequenced per donor, roughly 20% of them non-productive. Every discovery cohort repertoire had been produced on one sequencing platform. To predict cytomegalovirus infection status, the study combined high-throughput TCR immunosequencing, statistical association of individual TCRs with disease status, and machine learning. Typing coverage differed by locus: A, B, C, DRB1 and DQB1 were typed in about 620-640 donors, DQA1 in 500 to 550, DPA1 in 600 to 610, and DPB1 in 400 to 490. HLA typing included class I and class II loci at four-digit resolution. Roughly 300 gigabases of sequencing data and approximately 84 million unique TCR sequences were included in an early release covering over 600 HLA-typed donors. In the later analysis, no new phenotypic data were used to find candidate immune exposures; instead, reliance was placed on TCR beta sequences and their occurrence across donors. Along with the roughly 670-subject first cohort, a separate validation cohort of over a hundred different subjects was used. Using immunosequencing, the study profiled T cell repertoires from about 620 subjects and related those repertoires to cytomegalovirus serostatus. Of the roughly 410 genotyped donors, roughly 76% were placed in the genetic ancestry cluster associated with self-reported Caucasian donors. Paper-wide results and their limitations: Because HLA typing was unavailable for some donors at each locus, only the typed subset was used in association tests. In a later analysis, some 18,000 TCR beta sequences were associated with specific HLA alleles at a false discovery rate of 0.05. In the study, around 160 TCR beta chains were listed as associated with cytomegalovirus. Fewer than 20 rarely observed V segments, including chromosome 9 orphons, were excluded from the earlier analysis of almost 600 of the donors because counts were too low. In a later analysis, HLA-associated TCR beta chains were found to be more clonally expanded and to have lower generation probabilities than equally common non-associated chains. The presence/absence analyses assumed that sequencing depth was roughly uniform across donors, and that assumption may not be true. A later genetic analysis associated a missense DCLRE1C variant with V-gene and J-gene trimming of TCR beta chains, and an independent cohort replicated the association. Linkage disequilibrium might explain the correlated functional status among segregating V segments, but an unknown experimental factor could not be ruled out. CMV serostatus was the only immune exposure information available for the cohort. While some public TCRs were present in many individuals, most TCR sequences turned up only very rarely across donors. Assigning TCR associations to individual alleles was difficult when HLA alleles, especially DR and DQ, strongly co-occurred. An earlier analysis of around 500 of the donors showed that most TCR beta V segments appeared in productive rearrangements either about 87% or about 30% of the time, which broadly matched IMGT annotations. A few of the identified cytomegalovirus-associated TCR beta chains were confirmed in vitro to be specific for cytomegalovirus antigens. In a later analysis, most CMV-associated TCR beta chains were found to appear HLA-restricted, with HLA associations seemingly driven largely by CMV exposure. A further reported finding was that TCR beta sequences accurately predicted the HLA-A and HLA-B alleles for most subjects in the first cohort. In a later analysis, several top co-occurrence clusters were reported to appear linked to parvovirus B19, influenza, CMV and Epstein-Barr virus. The sequencing pipeline was judged likely to have produced a cluster of highly shared sequence variants as a technical artifact. According to a later analysis, TCR association rates differed among HLA loci, with DRB1 alleles showing the most associated TCRs and HLA-C alleles showing the fewest. Because the 87-base-pair reads could not distinguish some IMGT-functional V segments, including TRBV6-2 and TRBV6-3, those segments were excluded. The cohort was sequenced for TCR beta chains only, and without alpha or paired-chain data the features that could be detected were limited. Compared with the approximately 700-donor mean, donors in an Asian-associated ancestry cluster had fewer N-insertions in productive TCRs, according to a later genetic analysis. It was suggested by the authors that the approach could potentially be generalized to other disease states and immunological phenotypes. Cytomegalovirus status was reported to be diagnosed by the classifier with high specificity and sensitivity in both the original and validation cohorts.

In total, over 600 healthy bone marrow donors made up the cohort. At the time of sampling, all cohort members were nominally healthy, though unrecorded immune exposures were likely present. The donor tested CMV seronegative and was one of the 352 seronegative cohort members. A peripheral blood sample was collected from each donor, and TCR beta sequencing was performed on peripheral blood mononuclear cells. Genomic DNA extraction from the blood cell samples was performed with the Qiagen DNeasy Blood Extraction Kit. Reading from cysteine to phenylalanine, the CDR3 counts 14 amino acids. Only CDR3 DNA is held: 42 bases, read in frame from base 1. V sheds 1 base and J sheds 1 base, leaving 8 bases between their ends. CDR1 LGHNA and CDR2 YNFKEQ were looked up in the germline V gene. The library was produced with the immunoSEQ multiplex PCR assay. A mixture of 60 forward primers for TCR Vbeta segments and 13 reverse primers for TCR Jbeta segments was used in the multiplex PCR. The CDR3 region of rearranged TCR beta genes was amplified from genomic DNA with a multiplex PCR assay. On the Illumina HiSeq System, the amplified TCR beta libraries were sequenced as 87-base-pair reads. The original methods were these. In a later analysis, tens of millions of unique TCR beta chains were counted across the approximately 620 repertoires, and around 10 million of these chains were shared by at least two donors. Raw reads were error-corrected and collapsed into unique sequences by a nearest-neighbor algorithm in which closely related sequences were merged to remove PCR and sequencing errors. V, D and J gene segments were assigned by aligning CDR3 sequences to IMGT reference sequences. For a sequence to be retained, at least a six-nucleotide match to both a V gene segment and a J gene segment was required. A rearrangement was called productive if the CDR3 had no stop codons and remained in frame with V and J, and every other rearrangement was called non-productive. CDR3 was defined by IMGT convention, running from the second conserved V-encoded cysteine to the conserved J-encoded phenylalanine. The earlier analysis of about 530 of the donors excluded any sequence lacking an unambiguous match to a single V gene segment. In an earlier analysis of about 590 of the donors, a V segment was called functional when productive rearrangements were above 56.7%, and segregating when the standard deviation between donors exceeded 5%. A statistical classification framework was developed to diagnose cytomegalovirus status using the catalog of TCR beta chain sequences. In a later analysis, V and J genes were assigned by comparing TCR nucleotide sequences against IMGT/GENE-DB human TR gene sequences. Using the TCRdist pipeline, a later analysis assigned CDR3 sequences along with most-parsimonious VDJ recombination scenarios. In a later analysis, each TCR beta chain was defined by its CDR3 amino acid sequence together with its V-gene family, and reads lacking a unique V-gene family were excluded. A later analysis removed over 500 highly shared, low-generation-probability nucleotide sequences to deal with suspected cross-contamination and a sequencing artifact. In a later analysis, a clonal expansion index for each public chain was calculated from normalized within-repertoire ranks of inferred template counts. Generation probabilities in a later analysis came from a VDJ recombination model fitted to out-of-frame rearrangements, and those results were checked against IGoR. In a later analysis, hypergeometric tests were used to score TCR-TCR, TCR-HLA and TCR-CMV co-occurrence, with a repertoire-size bias correction applied to TCR pairs. A later analysis estimated false discovery rates by permuting HLA or CMV assignments 20 times. In a later analysis, co-occurring TCRs were grouped with DBSCAN, and TCRdist sequence similarity was added when clustering was performed within HLA-allele-positive subsets. For co-occurrence clustering, repertoires with fewer than 30,000 or more than 120,000 public chains were excluded, along with roughly 5 repertoires with anomalous nucleotide sharing. What TCRdb holds here is the immuneACCESS table cut down to in-frame rearrangements. Part of the clones is not present; checked against another copy, under half of the missing clones reflect an unresolved V gene, and the others are unexplained. That table is the source of V, J and clone size, and D and trimming were worked out from the DNA. For this sample the table gives approximately 220,000 clones, of which around 80% were detected only once. The ten largest make up roughly 0.7% of the sample.

The chain was built from TRBV4-2 and TRBJ2-7; the D gene identity is not certain. This clonotype was sampled from a boy aged 2 to 9 in good health and CMV-seronegative. Sequencing was done on a sample of PBMCs. This receptor has the CDR3 CASSQAQVSYEQYF. The nucleotides are TGTGCCAGCAGCCAAGCCCAGGTATCCTACGAGCAGTACTTC.